The 23 T cell receptor beta chains given below trace back to one sample, sequenced in a study of shared clonotypes between healthy human individuals (dated by TCRdb to about 2020). Libraries were constructed by the immunoSEQ multiplex PCR assay. The table was pulled from immuneACCESS by TCRdb, which kept in-frame rearrangements only. Such tables lose some clones; where checked, under half of the loss comes from unresolved V genes, and the rest has no known cause. This sample is represented by some 2,500,000 clones; approximately 93% of them were singletons. The leading ten clones occupy 0.36% of the sample. Sequenced sample: naive CD4+ T cells from PBMCs. In light of the paper, this sample's cell subset or site label describes: CD45RA+ positively selected. All receptors come from a man younger than 30 in good health. Some clones in this sample may be carry-over from other donors' samples.

The rearrangement uses TRBV6-5 and TRBJ2-1; D not resolved. In germline, CDR1 is MNHEY, CDR2 SVGAGI. This CDR3 comprises 15 residues. The ends were cut back, 0 bases at V and 8 bases at J, with 14 bases in the middle. CDR3 region: CASSYSRWDAYEQFF. The DNA of the CDR3 is TGTGCCAGCAGTTACTCCCGGTGGGATGCTTATGAGCAGTTCTTC.

V and J are TRBV19 and TRBJ2-7; 7 bases fit TRBD2. Germline CDR1 LNHDA, CDR2 SQIVND (reference sequence). V shed 1 base and J 5 bases; nucleotides not matched to a gene: 14. The CDR3 sequence is 17 residues long. The CDR3 region is CASSIVTSGAGINEQYF. In DNA, the CDR3 is TGTGCCAGTAGTATAGTGACCTCTGGAGCGGGGATCAACGAGCAGTACTTC.

The chain couples TRBV5-1 to TRBJ2-2; no clear D. Trimming pared 2 bases from V and 4 bases from J, leaving 12 bases between. This CDR3 comprises 15 residues. Germline V gene data show CDR1 as SGHRS and CDR2 as YFSETQ. CDR3 sequence reads: CASSFRPEATGELFF. DNA of the CDR3: TGCGCCAGCAGCTTTCGGCCAGAGGCCACCGGGGAGCTGTTTTTT.

A remark on this clone: This sample includes further DNA sequences coding for the same CDR3. The CDR3 protein is CASSLVAGGDTQYF. CDR3 nucleotide sequence: TGCGCCAGCAGCTTGGTGGCCGGGGGAGATACGCAGTATTTT. V and J are TRBV5-1 and TRBJ2-3; D perhaps matches TRBD2 (6 bases). This CDR3 region has 14 residues. Germline lookup yields CDR1 SGHRS and CDR2 YFSETQ. Trimming removed 0 bases from V and 5 bases from J, with 10 bases in between.

Turning to this clone: Different DNA sequences within this sample yield the same CDR3. The chain is built from TRBV27 and TRBJ2-5; D unclear. V lost 4 bases to trimming and J lost 2 bases, with 2 bases between them. Germline CDR1 is MNHEY and CDR2 is SMNVEV (reference sequence). There are 11 residues in the CDR3. CDR3: CASSSQETQYF. CDR3 bases: TGTGCCAGCAGTTCTCAAGAGACCCAGTACTTC.

The rearrangement uses TRBV14 and TRBJ1-1, with unresolved D. From germline, CDR1 is SGHDN and CDR2 FVKESK. V lost 2 bases and J lost 1, with 20 bases in between. The CDR3 covers 18 residues. CDR3 in DNA: TGTGCCAGCAGCCAAATAGGGAAAAAGCATGCGGGGAACACTGAAGCTTTCTTT. Translated, it gives CASSQIGKKHAGNTEAFF. Drawing the rest from reference TRBV14 and TRBJ1-1, the complete variable domain is EAGVTQFPSHSVIEKGQTVTLRCDPISGHDNLYWYRRVMGKEIKFLLHFVKESKQDESGMPNNRFLAERTGGTYSTLKVQPAELEDSGVYFCASSQIGKKHAGNTEAFFGQGTRLTVV.

This chain links TRBV9 with TRBJ2-1; perhaps TRBD1 as D (6 bases). The V gene's germline CDR1 is SGDLS and CDR2 YYNGEE. The CDR3 totals 15 residues. V was trimmed by 3 bases and J by 4 bases, leaving 14 bases between them. The CDR3 bases are TGTGCCAGCAGCGGCCTCGGGACAAAATACAATGAGCAGTTCTTC. This gives the protein CASSGLGTKYNEQFF.

This clone was observed a few times. The V and J genes are TRBV11-2 and TRBJ1-3; possible D gene TRBD1, 5 bases. The germline V gene encodes CDR1 SGHAT and CDR2 FQNNGV. V shed 0 bases and J shed 2 bases, with 8 bases lying between them. The CDR3 extends over 15 amino acids. As DNA, the CDR3 is TGTGCCAGCAGCTTAGATGGAGGGGCTGGAAACACCATATATTTT. It codes for CASSLDGGAGNTIYF.

V is TRBV28 and J is TRBJ1-5, with a tentative D call TRBD1 (5 bases). Germline lookup yields CDR1 MDHEN and CDR2 SYDVKM. The V end was cut by 7 bases, the J end by 2 bases, with 12 bases between. This CDR3 has 14 residues. The CDR3 DNA reads TGTGCCAGCATGATTTGGGGCGGCAATCAGCCCCAGCATTTT. As protein: CASMIWGGNQPQHF. The whole variable domain, remainder taken from reference TRBV28 and TRBJ1-5, is DVKVTQSSRYLVKRTGEKVFLECVQDMDHENMFWYRQDPGLGLRLIYFSYDVKMKEKGDIPEGYSVSREKKERFSLILESASTNQTSMYLCASMIWGGNQPQHFGDGTRLSIL.

As regards this clone: Distinct nucleotide sequences in the sample also encode this CDR3. The chain combines TRBV5-1 with TRBJ2-3; no firm D call. From germline, CDR1 is SGHRS and CDR2 YFSETQ. Trimming took 2 bases from V and 2 from J, leaving 3 bases between them. This CDR3 contains 12 residues. The CDR3 coding sequence is TGCGCCAGCAGCTTAATCACAGATACGCAGTATTTT. Protein product: CASSLITDTQYF.

This chain joins TRBV11-3 and TRBJ1-1; D may be TRBD1 (5 bases). Per germline, CDR1 SGHNT and CDR2 YENEEA. The CDR3 loop spans 13 amino acids. Between the trimmed V and J ends, which lost 4 bases and 5 bases, there was a span of 11 bases. The CDR3 DNA is TGTGCCAGCAGCTCGGAACAGGCAACTGAAGCTTTCTTT. This encodes CASSSEQATEAFF.

The chain recombines TRBV10-2 with TRBJ2-3, with D perhaps TRBD2 (5 bases). CDR1 and CDR2 (germline): WSHSY, SAAADI. Trimming cost V 0 bases and J 2 bases, with 21 bases left between them. This CDR3 has 19 residues. Here the CDR3 reads CASSESTPSWDRVTDTQYF. CDR3 in DNA: TGCGCCAGCAGTGAGTCGACTCCTAGCTGGGATAGGGTCACAGATACGCAGTATTTT.

V gene TRBV5-6 combines with J gene TRBJ2-7; D remains ambiguous. The CDR3 covers 16 residues. Trimming pared 4 bases from V and 2 bases from J, leaving 19 bases between. CDR1 and CDR2 (germline): SGHDT, YYEEEE. CDR3 residues: CASSGRPVPSAYEQYF. CDR3 DNA sequence: TGTGCCAGCAGCGGAAGGCCCGTTCCATCGGCCTACGAGCAGTACTTC.

There are a few counts of this clone. The chain is built from TRBV5-4 and TRBJ1-1; D gene uncertain. The V gene's germline CDR1 is SGHNT and CDR2 YYREEE (reference sequence). The CDR3 contains 13 residues. Trimming pared 4 bases from V and 0 bases from J, leaving 7 bases between. In nucleotides, the CDR3 is TGTGCCAGCAGCGGAACGTTGAACACTGAAGCTTTCTTT. It encodes CASSGTLNTEAFF.

This clone was counted a single time. This chain connects TRBV5-1 to TRBJ2-7; D call uncertain. Germline loops: CDR1 SGHRS, CDR2 YFSETQ. Between the trimmed V and J ends, which lost 0 bases and 3 bases, there was a span of 10 bases. The CDR3 covers 14 residues. CDR3 protein: CASSLVAGHYEQYF. The CDR3 region has the DNA TGCGCCAGCAGCTTGGTGGCCGGTCACTACGAGCAGTACTTC. Complete variable domain (other parts from reference TRBV5-1 and TRBJ2-7): KAGVTQTPRYLIKTRGQQVTLSCSPISGHRSVSWYQQTPGQGLQFLFEYFSETQRNKGNFPGRFSGRQFSNSRSEMNVSTLELGDSALYLCASSLVAGHYEQYFGPGTRLTVT.

In DNA, the CDR3 is TGCGCCAGCAGACGGGACAGGGCGGCCACCGGGGAGCTGTTTTTT. It encodes CASRRDRAATGELFF. The chain links TRBV10-2 to TRBJ2-2; 9 bases are shared with TRBD1. The V gene end was trimmed by 6 bases and the J gene end by 4 bases; junction bases not matched to a gene: 6. Germline CDR1 reads WSHSY; CDR2 reads SAAADI. The CDR3 runs 15 residues.

With regard to this clone: The same CDR3 can be traced to other DNA sequences in this sample. The V and J genes are TRBV6-1 and TRBJ1-2; D perhaps matches TRBD1 (6 bases). V shed 1 base and J shed 4 bases, with 10 bases lying between them. This CDR3 spans 14 amino acids. CDR1 is MNHNS, CDR2 SASEGT, per germline. CDR3 coding DNA: TGTGCCAGCAGTGAAGGGGGAGGGGGCTATGGCTACACCTTC. Translating gives CASSEGGGGYGYTF.

V is TRBV5-1 and J is TRBJ2-1; D gene ambiguous. V was pared by 0 bases and J by 5 bases, with 12 bases between. The length of the CDR3 is 15 residues. CDR1 is SGHRS, CDR2 YFSETQ, per germline. The CDR3 region has the DNA TGCGCCAGCAGCTTGGTCGGATACCTGAACAATGAGCAGTTCTTC. Residues: CASSLVGYLNNEQFF. Full variable domain (outside the CDR3, taken from reference TRBV5-1 and TRBJ2-1): KAGVTQTPRYLIKTRGQQVTLSCSPISGHRSVSWYQQTPGQGLQFLFEYFSETQRNKGNFPGRFSGRQFSNSRSEMNVSTLELGDSALYLCASSLVGYLNNEQFFGPGTRLTVL.

The chain links TRBV11-2 to TRBJ1-2; D gene unclear. The CDR3 length is 12 residues. CDR1 and CDR2 (germline): SGHAT, FQNNGV. V was pared by 7 bases and J by 1 base, with 7 bases between. The CDR3 DNA reads as TGTGCCAGCACCTTTAATAACTATGGCTACACCTTC. Its translation is CASTFNNYGYTF.

CDR3 protein: CASSESISIRYNEQFF. CDR3 DNA: TGCGCCAGCAGTGAGTCGATAAGTATCAGGTACAATGAGCAGTTCTTC. The V call is TRBV10-2, the J call TRBJ2-1; D is unresolved. Germline CDR1 reads WSHSY; CDR2 reads SAAADI. The CDR3 totals 16 residues. The V gene lost 0 bases and the J gene lost 4 bases, with 13 bases spanning the gap.

As for this clone: The sample holds other DNA sequences that translate to the same CDR3. The chain combines TRBV9 with TRBJ2-1; tentatively, D is TRBD1 (5 bases). Trimming shortened V by 2 bases and J by 6 bases, and 9 bases separated the two germline ends. This CDR3 has 13 residues. Germline assignment: CDR1 SGDLS and CDR2 YYNGEE. The chain's CDR3 is CASSVVGANEQFF. The CDR3 DNA is TGTGCCAGCAGCGTCGTTGGGGCCAATGAGCAGTTCTTC.

On this clone: This specimen includes other DNA sequences encoding the same CDR3. The J gene is TRBJ2-1, the V gene TRBV9; TRBD2 aligns across 12 bases. This CDR3 has 15 residues. Germline loops: CDR1 SGDLS, CDR2 YYNGEE. The V and J ends lost 4 bases and 3 bases, in that order; junction bases with no gene match: 2. The CDR3 loop reads CASSLGLAGYNEQFF. The CDR3 DNA reads TGTGCCAGCAGCCTGGGACTAGCGGGCTACAATGAGCAGTTCTTC.

This clone was seen once. The same CDR3 is also encoded by other DNA sequences in this sample. The chain is built from TRBV5-1 and TRBJ2-1; TRBD1 is a possible D gene (6 bases). V was cut by 5 bases and J by 0 bases, with 12 bases left in between. This CDR3 comprises 15 residues. CDR1 is SGHRS, CDR2 YFSETQ, per germline. The CDR3 DNA follows: TGCGCCAGCAGTCCTGGACAGAGCTCCTACAATGAGCAGTTCTTC. As protein: CASSPGQSSYNEQFF.